This T cell receptor (beta chain) was retrieved from a study of T cell repertoires in cytomegalovirus infection. Study information: From public TCR beta signatures came an indication of both CMV infection and matching HLA type. Study-level points and caveats: Across the ex vivo response, the dominant clonotypes were HLA-C-restricted CMV-specific TCR beta clonotypes. The cumulative frequency of public TCR beta families distinguished individuals who carried CMV together with the relevant HLA.

In regard to this clonotype: Its antigen is undetermined.

Germline lookup yields CDR1 MNHEY and CDR2 SMNVEV (reference sequence). Trimming removed 0 bases from V and 4 bases from J, with 4 bases in between. The CDR3 totals 12 residues. Via MiXCR, TCRdb re-called the reads, giving one row per CDR3 protein. The sample contains some 110,000 distinct CDR3 sequences, roughly 9.1% of which appear only once. Sequenced: PBMCs, sequenced either directly or after in vitro stimulation (not recorded which). This clonotype was sampled from a human donor in good health (CMV status not recorded). Some clones in this sample may be carry-over from other donors' samples. The chain uses TRBV27 and TRBJ2-7; no firm D call. This chain's CDR3 is CASSLSKYEQYF. The CDR3 coding sequence is TGTGCCAGCAGTTTATCTAAGTACGAGCAGTACTTC.